This TCR beta chain was obtained from a study of blood T cell repertoires in COVID-19. Study-level information: COVID-19 samples collected from the United States, Italy and Spain covered acute and convalescent phases.

Method: immunoSEQ multiplex PCR; TCRdb's copy keeps in-frame clones and lacks some. The sample carries roughly 340,000 clones, approximately 87% recorded once. V lost 1 base and J 3 bases, leaving 5 bases between the germline ends. The germline CDR1 and CDR2 sequences are GTSNPN and SVGIG (reference sequence). CDR3 length equals 12 residues. The sequenced sample consisted of peripheral blood. This TCR derives from a woman in her fifties or sixties with COVID-19, enrolled during active disease. The chain is built from TRBV30 and TRBJ2-3; no firm D call. The chain's CDR3 is CAWSEQTDTQYF. In nucleotides, the CDR3 is TGTGCCTGGAGTGAACAGACAGATACGCAGTATTTT.